This T cell receptor beta chain originates from a study of CD8 T cells in Susac syndrome. It was with random hexamers that 0.5 to 1 ug RNA was reverse transcribed. MiXCR, run by TCRdb on the immunoSEQ multiplex PCR reads, gives a single entry per CDR3 protein. In the table there are around 190,000 distinct CDR3 sequences, roughly 96% of which are singletons. The germline V gene has CDR1 LNHDA and CDR2 SQIVND (reference sequence). The CDR3 spans 19 residues. The V gene end was trimmed by 9 bases and the J gene end by 0 bases; junction bases not matched to a gene: 20. Sequenced sample: CD8+ T cells from PBMCs. The TCR sequence derives from a human donor with multiple sclerosis. The V and J genes are TRBV19 and TRBJ1-5; 7 bases line up with TRBD1. The CDR3 DNA is TGTGCCAGCCCACACGGGACAGCCCGTAGGAAATATAGCAATCAGCCCCAGCATTTT. Protein: CASPHGTARRKYSNQPQHF.